This T cell receptor beta chain was sequenced during a study of CD8 T cells in Susac syndrome. Study-wide results and limits: The Susac syndrome CD4+ T cell repertoires displayed no clonal expansion.

To note about this clonotype: Its target is not known.

With random hexamers, about 0.5 to 1 ug RNA was reverse transcribed. The CDR3 of TCR beta was amplified by immunoSEQ multiplex PCR across 54 Vbeta and 13 Jbeta. TCRdb independently ran MiXCR on the immunoSEQ multiplex PCR reads; one entry per CDR3 protein. The sample consists of around 180,000 distinct CDR3 sequences, approximately 94% of them appearing once. CDR3 length: 13 amino acids. Germline V gene data show CDR1 as SGHRS and CDR2 as YFSETQ. V was pared by 7 bases and J by 5 bases, with 1 base of the junction left unmatched. CD8+ and CD4+ T cells taken from blood had their TCR beta sequenced. Negative isolation yielded CD4+ and CD8+ T cells, and FACS enriched TEMRA cells.

V and J are TRBV5-1 and TRBJ2-1, with 12 bases fitting TRBD2. This sequence originates from a human donor with Susac syndrome. What was sequenced was CD4+ T cells from PBMCs. CDR3 residues: CASGLAGNNEQFF. The CDR3 DNA sequence: TGCGCCAGCGGACTAGCGGGGAACAATGAGCAGTTCTTC.